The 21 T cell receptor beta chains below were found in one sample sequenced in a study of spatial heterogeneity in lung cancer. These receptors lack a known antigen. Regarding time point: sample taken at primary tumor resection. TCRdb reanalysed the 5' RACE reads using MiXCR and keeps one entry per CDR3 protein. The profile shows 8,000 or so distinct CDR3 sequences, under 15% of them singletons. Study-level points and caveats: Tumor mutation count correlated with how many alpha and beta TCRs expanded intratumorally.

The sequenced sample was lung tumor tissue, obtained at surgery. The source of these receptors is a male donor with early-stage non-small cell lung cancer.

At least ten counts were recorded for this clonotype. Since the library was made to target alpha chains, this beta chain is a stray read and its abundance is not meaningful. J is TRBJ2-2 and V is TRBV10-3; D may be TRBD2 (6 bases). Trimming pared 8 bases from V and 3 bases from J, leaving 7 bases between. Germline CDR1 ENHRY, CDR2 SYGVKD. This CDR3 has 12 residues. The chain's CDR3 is CAIQRDTGELFF. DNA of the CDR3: TGTGCCATCCAGCGGGACACCGGGGAGCTGTTTTTT.

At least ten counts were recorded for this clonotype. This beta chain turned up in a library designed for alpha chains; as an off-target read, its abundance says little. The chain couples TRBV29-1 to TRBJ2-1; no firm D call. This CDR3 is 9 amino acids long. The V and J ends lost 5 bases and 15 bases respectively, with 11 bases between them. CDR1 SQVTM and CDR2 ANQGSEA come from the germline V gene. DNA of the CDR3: TGCAGCGTTCTCGGGTGGGGGTTCTTC. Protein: CSVLGWGFF.

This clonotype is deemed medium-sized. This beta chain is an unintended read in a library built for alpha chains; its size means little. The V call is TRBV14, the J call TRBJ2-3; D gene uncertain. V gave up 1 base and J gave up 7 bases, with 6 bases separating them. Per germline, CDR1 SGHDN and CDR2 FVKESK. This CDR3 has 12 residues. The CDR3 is CASSQALHTQYF. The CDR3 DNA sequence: TGTGCCAGCAGCCAAGCGCTACATACGCAGTATTTT.

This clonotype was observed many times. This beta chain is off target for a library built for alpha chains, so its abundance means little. The CDR3 DNA follows: TGTGCCTGGAGTGGACAGTCCCTAGAAGAGACCCAGTACTTC. Its protein is CAWSGQSLEETQYF. The J gene is TRBJ2-5, the V gene TRBV30; TRBD1 is a possible D gene (5 bases). There are 14 residues in the CDR3. Trimming pared 1 base from V and 3 bases from J, leaving 12 bases between. CDR1 is GTSNPN, CDR2 SVGIG, per germline (reference sequence).

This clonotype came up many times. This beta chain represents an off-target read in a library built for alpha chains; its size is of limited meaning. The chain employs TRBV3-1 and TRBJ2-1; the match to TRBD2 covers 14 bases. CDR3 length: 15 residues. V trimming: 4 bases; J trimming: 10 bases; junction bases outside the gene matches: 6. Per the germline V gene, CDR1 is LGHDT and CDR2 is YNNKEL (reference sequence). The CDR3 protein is CASSPGTSGGGEQFF. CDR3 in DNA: TGTGCCAGCAGCCCAGGGACTAGCGGGGGAGGAGAGCAGTTCTTC.

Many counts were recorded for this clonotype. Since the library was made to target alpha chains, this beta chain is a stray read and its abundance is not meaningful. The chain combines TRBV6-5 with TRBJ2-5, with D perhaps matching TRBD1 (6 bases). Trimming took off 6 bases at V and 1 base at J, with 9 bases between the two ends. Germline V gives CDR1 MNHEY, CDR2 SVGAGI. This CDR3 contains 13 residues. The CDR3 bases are TGTGCCAGCAGAGGACAGTCCCAAGAGACCCAGTACTTC. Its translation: CASRGQSQETQYF.

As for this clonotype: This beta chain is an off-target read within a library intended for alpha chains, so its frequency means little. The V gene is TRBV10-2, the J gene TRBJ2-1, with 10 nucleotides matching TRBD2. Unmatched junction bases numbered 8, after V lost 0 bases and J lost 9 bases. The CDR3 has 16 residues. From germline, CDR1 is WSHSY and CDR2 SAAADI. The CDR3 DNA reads TGCGCCAGCAGTGAGTCGGAGGCTAGCGGGAGAGTTGAGCAGTTCTTC. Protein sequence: CASSESEASGRVEQFF.

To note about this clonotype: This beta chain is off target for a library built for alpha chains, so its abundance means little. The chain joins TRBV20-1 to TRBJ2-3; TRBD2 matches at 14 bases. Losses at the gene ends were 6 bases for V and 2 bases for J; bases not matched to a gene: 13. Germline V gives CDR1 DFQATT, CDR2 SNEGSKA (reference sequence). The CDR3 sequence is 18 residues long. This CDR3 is CSATAGTSGSADTDTQYF. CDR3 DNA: TGCAGTGCGACTGCCGGGACTAGCGGGAGCGCGGACACAGATACGCAGTATTTT.

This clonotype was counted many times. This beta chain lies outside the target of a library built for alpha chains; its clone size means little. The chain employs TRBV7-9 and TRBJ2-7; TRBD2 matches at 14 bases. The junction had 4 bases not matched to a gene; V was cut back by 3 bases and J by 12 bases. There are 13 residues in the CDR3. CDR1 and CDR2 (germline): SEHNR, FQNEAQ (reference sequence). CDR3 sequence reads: CASSLGLAGEWYF. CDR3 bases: TGTGCCAGCAGCTTGGGACTAGCGGGAGAGTGGTACTTC.

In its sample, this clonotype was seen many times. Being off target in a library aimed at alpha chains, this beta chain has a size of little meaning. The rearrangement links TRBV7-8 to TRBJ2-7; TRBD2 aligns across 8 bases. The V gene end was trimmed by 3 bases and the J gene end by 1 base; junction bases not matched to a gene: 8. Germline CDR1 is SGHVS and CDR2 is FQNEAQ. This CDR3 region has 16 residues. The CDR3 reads CASSFATAGVSYEQYF. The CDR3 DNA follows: TGTGCCAGCAGCTTTGCGACAGCGGGGGTTTCCTACGAGCAGTACTTC.

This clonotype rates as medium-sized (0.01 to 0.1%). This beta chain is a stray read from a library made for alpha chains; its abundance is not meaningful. The CDR3 coding sequence is TGCAGTGCTACTAAGACAGACCTCCTGTCCCACGAGCAGTACTTC. It yields the protein CSATKTDLLSHEQYF. The chain uses TRBV20-1 and TRBJ2-7; TRBD1 is a possible D gene (5 bases). Between the trimmed V and J ends, which lost 4 bases and 5 bases, there was a span of 21 bases. The CDR3 covers 15 residues. Germline V gene sequence: CDR1 DFQATT, CDR2 SNEGSKA (reference sequence).

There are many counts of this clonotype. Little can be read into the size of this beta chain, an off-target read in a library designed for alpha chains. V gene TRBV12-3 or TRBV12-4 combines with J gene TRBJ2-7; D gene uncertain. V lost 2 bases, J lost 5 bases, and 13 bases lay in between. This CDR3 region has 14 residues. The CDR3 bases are TGTGCCAGCAGTTTATCTATCAGTACTGACGAGCAGTACTTC. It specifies CASSLSISTDEQYF.

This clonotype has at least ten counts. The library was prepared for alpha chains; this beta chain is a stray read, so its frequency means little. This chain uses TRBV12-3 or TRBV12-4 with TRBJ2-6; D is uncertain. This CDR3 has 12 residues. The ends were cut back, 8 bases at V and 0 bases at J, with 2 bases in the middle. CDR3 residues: CASLSGANVLTF. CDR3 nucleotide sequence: TGTGCCAGCCTCTCTGGGGCCAACGTCCTGACTTTC.

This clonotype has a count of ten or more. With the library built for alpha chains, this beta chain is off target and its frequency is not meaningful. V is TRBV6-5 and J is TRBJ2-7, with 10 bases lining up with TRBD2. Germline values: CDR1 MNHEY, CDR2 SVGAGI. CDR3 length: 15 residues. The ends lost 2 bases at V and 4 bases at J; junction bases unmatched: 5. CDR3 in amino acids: CASSYAASGSYEQYF. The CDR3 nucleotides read TGTGCCAGCAGTTACGCGGCTAGCGGGAGTTACGAGCAGTACTTC.

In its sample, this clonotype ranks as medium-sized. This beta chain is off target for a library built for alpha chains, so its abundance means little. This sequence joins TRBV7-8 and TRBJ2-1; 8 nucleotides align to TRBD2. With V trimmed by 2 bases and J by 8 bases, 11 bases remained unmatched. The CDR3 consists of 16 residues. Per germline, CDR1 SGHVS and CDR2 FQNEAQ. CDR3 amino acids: CASSLIATSARHEQFF. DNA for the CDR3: TGTGCCAGCAGCTTAATCGCGACTAGCGCCCGCCATGAGCAGTTCTTC.

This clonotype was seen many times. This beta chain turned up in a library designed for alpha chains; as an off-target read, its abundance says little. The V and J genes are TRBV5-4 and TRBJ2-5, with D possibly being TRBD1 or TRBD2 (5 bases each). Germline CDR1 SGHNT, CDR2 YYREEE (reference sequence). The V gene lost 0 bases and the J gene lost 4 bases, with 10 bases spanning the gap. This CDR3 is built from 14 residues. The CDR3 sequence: CASSLGGFGETQYF. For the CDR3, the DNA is TGTGCCAGCAGCTTGGGGGGGTTCGGAGAGACCCAGTACTTC.

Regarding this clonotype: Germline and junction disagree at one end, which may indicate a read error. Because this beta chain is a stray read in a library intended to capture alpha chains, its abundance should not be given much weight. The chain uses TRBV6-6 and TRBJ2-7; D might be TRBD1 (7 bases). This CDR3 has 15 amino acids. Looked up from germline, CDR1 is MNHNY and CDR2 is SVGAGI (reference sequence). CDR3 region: CTSSYGGDRTYEQYF. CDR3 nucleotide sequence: TGTACCAGCAGTTACGGCGGGGACAGAACCTACGAGCAGTACTTC.

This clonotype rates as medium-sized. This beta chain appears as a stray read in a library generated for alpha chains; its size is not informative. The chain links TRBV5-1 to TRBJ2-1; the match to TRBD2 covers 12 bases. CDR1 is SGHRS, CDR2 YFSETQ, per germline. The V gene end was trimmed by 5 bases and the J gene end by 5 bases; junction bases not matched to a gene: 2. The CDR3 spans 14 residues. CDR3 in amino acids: CASSRLAGDNEQFF. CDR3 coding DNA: TGCGCCAGCAGTCGACTAGCGGGGGACAATGAGCAGTTCTTC.

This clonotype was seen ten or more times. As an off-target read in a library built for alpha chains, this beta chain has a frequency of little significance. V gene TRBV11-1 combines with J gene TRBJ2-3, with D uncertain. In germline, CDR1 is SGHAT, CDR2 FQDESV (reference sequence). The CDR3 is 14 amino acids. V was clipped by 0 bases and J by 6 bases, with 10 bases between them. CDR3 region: CASSLASWVDTQYF. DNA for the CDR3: TGTGCCAGCAGCTTAGCAAGCTGGGTGGATACGCAGTATTTT.

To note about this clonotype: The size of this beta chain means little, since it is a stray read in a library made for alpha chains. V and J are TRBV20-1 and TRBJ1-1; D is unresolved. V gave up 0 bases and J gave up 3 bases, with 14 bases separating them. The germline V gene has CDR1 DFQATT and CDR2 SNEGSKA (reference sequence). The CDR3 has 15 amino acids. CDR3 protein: CSARDSGKVYTEAFF. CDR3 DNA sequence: TGCAGTGCTAGAGATTCGGGGAAGGTTTACACTGAAGCTTTCTTT.

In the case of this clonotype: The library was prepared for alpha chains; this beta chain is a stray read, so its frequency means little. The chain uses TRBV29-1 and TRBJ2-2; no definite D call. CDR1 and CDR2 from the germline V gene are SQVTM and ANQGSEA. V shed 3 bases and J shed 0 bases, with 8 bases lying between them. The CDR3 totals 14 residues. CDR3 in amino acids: CSVETHANTGELFF. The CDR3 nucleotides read TGCAGCGTTGAGACACATGCGAACACCGGGGAGCTGTTTTTT.